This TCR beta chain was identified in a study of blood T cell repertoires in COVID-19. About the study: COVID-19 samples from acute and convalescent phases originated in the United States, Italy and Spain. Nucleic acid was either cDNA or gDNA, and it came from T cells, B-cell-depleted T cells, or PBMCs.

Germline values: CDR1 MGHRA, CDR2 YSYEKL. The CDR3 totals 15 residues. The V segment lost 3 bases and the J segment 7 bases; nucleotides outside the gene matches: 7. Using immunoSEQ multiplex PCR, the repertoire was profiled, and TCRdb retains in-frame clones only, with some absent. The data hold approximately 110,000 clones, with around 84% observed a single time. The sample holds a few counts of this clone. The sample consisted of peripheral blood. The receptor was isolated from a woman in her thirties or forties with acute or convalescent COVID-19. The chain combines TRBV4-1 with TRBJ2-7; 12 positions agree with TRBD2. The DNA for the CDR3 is TGCGCCAGCAGCCAGGCGACTAGCGGGGGAGGTGAGCAGTACTTC. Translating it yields CASSQATSGGGEQYF.